This passage covers 2 T cell receptor beta chains from one sample sequenced in a study of Ad26.COV2.S vaccination and SARS-CoV-2 variants. Assay: immunoSEQ multiplex PCR; the TCRdb copy retains only in-frame clones and omits some. The sample gives some 450,000 clones, less than 95% of which show up once; roughly 4.3% is in the top ten. Sample treatment: over 15 received Ad26.COV2.S at low or high dose, single or two shots; several received placebo; per-sample allocation not given. All samples were drawn on day 63, counting from the first vaccine or placebo injection. The sequencing here drew on peripheral blood, taken in a trial of Ad26.COV2.S vaccine versus placebo. The receptor source for this set is a person aged 18-65 years who received the Ad26.COV2.S COVID-19 vaccine or a placebo.

The V gene is TRBV28, the J gene TRBJ2-7; D ambiguous. V was pared by 5 bases and J by 3 bases, with 14 bases between. The CDR3 covers 14 residues. Germline values: CDR1 MDHEN, CDR2 SYDVKM. The DNA for the CDR3 is TGTGCCAGCAGTGCCCCCCCATACTTCTACGAGCAGTACTTC. Its translation is CASSAPPYFYEQYF.

CDR3 loop: CASSIGGRKKYGYTF. The CDR3 bases are TGTGCCAGTAGTATAGGAGGGCGCAAGAAATATGGCTACACCTTC. The chain recombines TRBV19 with TRBJ1-2; D uncertain. Germline CDR1 reads LNHDA; CDR2 reads SQIVND (reference sequence). Trimming stripped 1 base from V and 5 bases from J, with 14 bases between. This CDR3 comprises 15 residues.